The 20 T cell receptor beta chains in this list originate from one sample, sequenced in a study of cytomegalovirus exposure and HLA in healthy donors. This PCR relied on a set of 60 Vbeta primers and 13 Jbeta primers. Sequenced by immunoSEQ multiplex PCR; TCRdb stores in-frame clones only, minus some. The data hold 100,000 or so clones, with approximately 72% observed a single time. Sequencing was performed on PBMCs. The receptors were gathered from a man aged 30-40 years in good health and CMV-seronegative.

The CDR3 loop is CASTTGGRSNQPQHF. The CDR3 DNA reads as TGTGCCAGCACCACAGGGGGCCGGAGCAATCAGCCCCAGCATTTT. The chain combines TRBV5-6 with TRBJ1-5; 9 positions match TRBD1. The junction had 5 bases not matched to a gene; V was cut back by 6 bases and J by 1 base. The length of the CDR3 is 15 residues. From germline, CDR1 is SGHDT and CDR2 YYEEEE.

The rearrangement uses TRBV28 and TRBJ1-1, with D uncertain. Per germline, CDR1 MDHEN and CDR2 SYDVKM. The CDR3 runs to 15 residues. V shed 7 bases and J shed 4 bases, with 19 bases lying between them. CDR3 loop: CASNPRRAWGTEAFF. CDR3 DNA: TGTGCCAGCAATCCGAGGAGGGCATGGGGCACTGAAGCTTTCTTT.

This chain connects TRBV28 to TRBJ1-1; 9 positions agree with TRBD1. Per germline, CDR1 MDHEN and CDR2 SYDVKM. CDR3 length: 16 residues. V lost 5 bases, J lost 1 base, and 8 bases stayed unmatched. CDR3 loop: CASSGLGQGKNTEAFF. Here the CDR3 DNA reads TGTGCCAGCAGTGGACTCGGACAGGGGAAGAACACTGAAGCTTTCTTT.

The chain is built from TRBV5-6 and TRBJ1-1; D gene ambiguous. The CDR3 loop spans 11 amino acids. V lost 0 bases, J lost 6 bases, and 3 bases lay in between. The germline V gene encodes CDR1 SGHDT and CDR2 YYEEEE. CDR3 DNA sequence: TGTGCCAGCAGCTTGGACTCTGAAGCTTTCTTT. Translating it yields CASSLDSEAFF.

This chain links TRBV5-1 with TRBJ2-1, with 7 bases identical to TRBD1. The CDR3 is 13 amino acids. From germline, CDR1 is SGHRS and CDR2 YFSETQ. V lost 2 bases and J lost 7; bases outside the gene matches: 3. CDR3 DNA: TGCGCCAGCAGCTTCGGGACAGCAAATGAGCAGTTCTTC. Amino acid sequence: CASSFGTANEQFF.

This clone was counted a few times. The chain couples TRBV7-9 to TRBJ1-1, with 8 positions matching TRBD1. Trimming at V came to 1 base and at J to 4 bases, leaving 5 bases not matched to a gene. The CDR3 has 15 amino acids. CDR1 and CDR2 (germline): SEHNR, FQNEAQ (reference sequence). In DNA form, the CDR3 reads TGTGCCAGCAGCTTAGGGACAGGGACCTTCACTGAAGCTTTCTTT. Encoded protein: CASSLGTGTFTEAFF.

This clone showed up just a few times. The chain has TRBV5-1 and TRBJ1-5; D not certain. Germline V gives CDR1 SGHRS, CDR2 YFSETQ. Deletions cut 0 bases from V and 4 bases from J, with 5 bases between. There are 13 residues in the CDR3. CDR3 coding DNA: TGCGCCAGCAGCTTGGGGCCGAATCAGCCCCAGCATTTT. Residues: CASSLGPNQPQHF.

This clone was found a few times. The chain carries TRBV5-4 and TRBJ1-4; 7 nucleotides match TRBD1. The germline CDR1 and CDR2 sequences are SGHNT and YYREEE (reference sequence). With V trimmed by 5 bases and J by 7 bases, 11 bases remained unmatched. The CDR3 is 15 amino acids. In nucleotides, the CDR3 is TGTGCCAGCAGTTCCGACCCAGGGGGAAGTGAAAAACTGTTTTTT. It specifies CASSSDPGGSEKLFF.

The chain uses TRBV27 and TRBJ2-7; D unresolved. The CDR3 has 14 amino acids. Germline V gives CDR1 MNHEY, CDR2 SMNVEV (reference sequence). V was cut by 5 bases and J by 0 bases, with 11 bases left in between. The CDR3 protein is CASSARLDSYEQYF. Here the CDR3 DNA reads TGTGCCAGCAGTGCCCGACTCGACTCCTACGAGCAGTACTTC.

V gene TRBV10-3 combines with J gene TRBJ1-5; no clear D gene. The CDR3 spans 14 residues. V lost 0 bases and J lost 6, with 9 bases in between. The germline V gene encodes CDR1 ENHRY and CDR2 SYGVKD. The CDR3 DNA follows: TGTGCCATCAGTGAGTCTGCGGGGTTTCAGCCCCAGCATTTT. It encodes CAISESAGFQPQHF.

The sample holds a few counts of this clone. CDR3 protein: CASGLGGGPGNEQFF. The DNA of the CDR3 is TGTGCTAGTGGTTTAGGCGGGGGGCCAGGAAATGAGCAGTTCTTC. The chain carries TRBV12-5 and TRBJ2-1; 8 positions agree with TRBD2. This CDR3 has 15 residues. V gave up 3 bases and J gave up 7 bases; unmatched junction bases: 8. The germline CDR1 and CDR2 sequences are LGHNT and FRNRAP. The full variable domain, rest sourced from reference TRBV12-5 and TRBJ2-1, is DARVTQTPRHKVTEMGQEVTMRCQPILGHNTVFWYRQTMMQGLELLAYFRNRAPLDDSGMPKDRFSAEMPDATLATLKIQPSEPRDSAVYFCASGLGGGPGNEQFFGPGTRLTVL.

As DNA, the CDR3 is TGTGCCAGTATCGGAGCAGGGGAAGTTGAGCAGTTCTTC. Residues: CASIGAGEVEQFF. The V call is TRBV19, the J call TRBJ2-1; maybe TRBD1 (6 bases). CDR1 and CDR2 (germline): LNHDA, SQIVND (reference sequence). This CDR3 is 13 amino acids long. V was cut by 7 bases and J by 9 bases, with 16 bases left in between. Full variable domain (missing parts from reference TRBV19 and TRBJ2-1): DGGITQSPKYLFRKEGQNVTLSCEQNLNHDAMYWYRQDPGQGLRLIYYSQIVNDFQKGDIAEGYSVSREKKESFPLTVTSAQKNPTAFYLCASIGAGEVEQFFGPGTRLTVL.

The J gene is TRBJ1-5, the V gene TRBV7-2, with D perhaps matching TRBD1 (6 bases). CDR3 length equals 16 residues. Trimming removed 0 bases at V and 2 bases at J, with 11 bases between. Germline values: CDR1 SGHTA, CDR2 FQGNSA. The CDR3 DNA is TGTGCCAGCAGCTTAGCGGGGGCAGAAGGCAATCAGCCCCAGCATTTT. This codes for CASSLAGAEGNQPQHF.

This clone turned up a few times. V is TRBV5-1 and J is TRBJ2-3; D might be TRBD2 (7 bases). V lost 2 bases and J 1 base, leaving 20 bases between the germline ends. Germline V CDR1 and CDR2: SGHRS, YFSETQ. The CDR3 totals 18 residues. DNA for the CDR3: TGCGCCAGCAGCTTATTACCCCGGGGGGCAGGAGGCACAGATACGCAGTATTTT. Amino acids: CASSLLPRGAGGTDTQYF.

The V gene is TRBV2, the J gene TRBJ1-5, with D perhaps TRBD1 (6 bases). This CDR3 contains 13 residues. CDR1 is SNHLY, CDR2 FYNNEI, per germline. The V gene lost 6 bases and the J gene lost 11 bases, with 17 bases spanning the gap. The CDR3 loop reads CASSGDNVYSQHF. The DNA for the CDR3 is TGTGCCAGCAGCGGGGACAACGTCTATTCCCAGCATTTT.

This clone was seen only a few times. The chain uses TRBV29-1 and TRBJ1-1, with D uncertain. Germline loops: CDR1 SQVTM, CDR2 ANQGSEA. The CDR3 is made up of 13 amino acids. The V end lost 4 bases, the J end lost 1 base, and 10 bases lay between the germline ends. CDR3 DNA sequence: TGCAGCGTTGTATGGGGAGGGAACACTGAAGCTTTCTTT. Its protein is CSVVWGGNTEAFF.

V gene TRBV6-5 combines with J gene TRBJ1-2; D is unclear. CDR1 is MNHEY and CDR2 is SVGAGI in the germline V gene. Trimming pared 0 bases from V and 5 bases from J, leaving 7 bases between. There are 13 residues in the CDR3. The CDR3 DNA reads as TGTGCCAGCAGTTACTCGGCCGGGTATGGCTACACCTTC. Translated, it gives CASSYSAGYGYTF.

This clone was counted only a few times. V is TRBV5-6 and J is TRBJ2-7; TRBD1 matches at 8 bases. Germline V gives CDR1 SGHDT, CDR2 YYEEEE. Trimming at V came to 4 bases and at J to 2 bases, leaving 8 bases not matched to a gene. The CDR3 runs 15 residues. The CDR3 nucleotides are TGTGCCAGCAGCACCCGGACAGGGAGGCCCTACGAGCAGTACTTC. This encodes CASSTRTGRPYEQYF.

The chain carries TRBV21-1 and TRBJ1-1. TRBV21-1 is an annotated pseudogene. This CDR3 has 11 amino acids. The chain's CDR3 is CASSNPAEAFF. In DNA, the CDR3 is TGTGCCAGCAGCAATCCCGCTGAAGCTTTCTTT.

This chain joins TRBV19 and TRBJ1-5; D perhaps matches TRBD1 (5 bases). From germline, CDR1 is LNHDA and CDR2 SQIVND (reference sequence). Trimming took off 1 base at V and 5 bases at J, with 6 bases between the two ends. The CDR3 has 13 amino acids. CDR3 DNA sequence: TGTGCCAGTAGTATAGGCAGGGATCAGCCCCAGCATTTT. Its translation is CASSIGRDQPQHF.